This entry is about one T cell receptor (beta chain). Its specificity is unknown. This specimen comes from a study of T cells after yellow fever vaccination. Using its own MiXCR run on the 5' RACE reads, TCRdb lists one record per CDR3 protein. The sample consists of 250,000 to 300,000 distinct CDR3 sequences, roughly 5.2% of them appearing once. Trimming took 7 bases from V and 4 from J, leaving 16 bases between them. The germline V gene has CDR1 SQVTM and CDR2 ANQGSEA. This CDR3 comprises 13 residues. Findings and caveats of the study: Post-booster repertoires contained most primary-vaccination clones again (about 95% CD4, approximately 88% CD8). Contaminating bulk clonotypes could be abundant in FACS-sorted repertoires.

This specimen consisted of CD4+ T cells sorted from PBMCs, obtained on the day of the yellow fever booster vaccination. The origin of this receptor is a man between 18 and 35 years old who received the YFV17D yellow fever vaccine. The chain is built from TRBV29-1 and TRBJ1-1; the D gene is possibly TRBD1 (6 bases). The CDR3, as DNA: TGCAGCGCCCATCCGGGGGGGCGCACTGAAGCTTTCTTT. Translating it yields CSAHPGGRTEAFF.